The 18 T cell receptor beta chains given below trace back to one sample, sequenced in a study of OX40 agonist ivuxolimab in advanced cancers. Clones were read by immunoSEQ multiplex PCR, and TCRdb kept only the in-frame ones, dropping some. Here the sample spans about 20,000 clones, 83% being singletons. Material: CD4+ or CD8+ T cells sorted from blood, obtained in a trial of the OX40 agonist ivuxolimab. These receptors originate from an adult with an advanced solid tumor such as melanoma, head and neck, liver or kidney cancer.

This chain links TRBV27 with TRBJ1-2; a possible D gene is TRBD1 (6 bases). The CDR3 totals 15 residues. Germline-derived CDR1 and CDR2 are MNHEY and SMNVEV (reference sequence). Trimming took off 5 bases at V and 3 bases at J, with 16 bases between the two ends. The CDR3 sequence: CASSDHREAYYGYTF. DNA of the CDR3: TGTGCCAGCAGTGACCACAGGGAGGCCTACTATGGCTACACCTTC.

The chain recombines TRBV25-1 with TRBJ2-1; tentative D call: TRBD1 (5 bases). The CDR3 extends over 13 amino acids. Germline V CDR1 and CDR2: MGHDK, SYGVNS. V dropped 3 bases and J dropped 4 bases, with 7 bases sitting between them. CDR3 DNA sequence: TGTGCCAGCAGTGATCAGGGTTACAATGAGCAGTTCTTC. Protein: CASSDQGYNEQFF. Based on the CDR3 plus reference TRBV25-1 and TRBJ2-1, the full variable domain is EADIYQTPRYLVIGTGKKITLECSQTMGHDKMYWYQQDPGMELHLIHYSYGVNSTEKGDLSSESTVSRIRTEHFPLTLESARPSHTSQYLCASSDQGYNEQFFGPGTRLTVL.

This rearrangement joins TRBV27 to TRBJ1-2; the D gene is possibly TRBD1 (6 bases). The V gene's germline CDR1 is MNHEY and CDR2 SMNVEV (reference sequence). The CDR3 is 12 amino acids. DNA of the CDR3: TGTGCTACCCGAAAAGGGGGGCAAGGCTACACCTTC. It codes for CATRKGGQGYTF.

This chain joins TRBV2 and TRBJ1-1; D is unclear. The V gene's germline CDR1 is SNHLY and CDR2 FYNNEI. Trimming left V 9 bases short and J 1 base short, with 12 bases between. This CDR3 is built from 13 residues. This CDR3 is CARVGGRNTEAFF. The CDR3 coding sequence is TGTGCCAGGGTGGGAGGACGGAACACTGAAGCTTTCTTT.

This rearrangement joins TRBV7-6 to TRBJ2-5; 7 bases fit TRBD1. The end of the DNA aligns better with TRBJ2-7, so the J call may be wrong. The CDR3 length is 14 residues. Germline loops: CDR1 SGHVS, CDR2 FNYEAQ. This CDR3 reads CASSLEGATYEQYF. The CDR3, as DNA: TGTGCCAGCAGCTTAGAGGGGGCAACCTACGAGCAGTACTTC.

This sequence joins TRBV9 and TRBJ2-2; D possibly corresponds to TRBD1 (5 bases). The length of the CDR3 is 14 residues. Between the trimmed V and J ends, which lost 4 bases and 6 bases, there was a span of 13 bases. Germline lookup yields CDR1 SGDLS and CDR2 YYNGEE. CDR3 in DNA: TGTGCCAGCAGCCTCCCCGACAGCCCCGGGGAGCTGTTTTTT. Its protein is CASSLPDSPGELFF.

This clone occurred once. The V and J genes are TRBV6-5 and TRBJ2-7; 7 positions agree with TRBD1. Germline CDR1 reads MNHEY; CDR2 reads SVGAGI. CDR3 size: 14 residues. Losses at the gene ends were 1 base for V and 2 bases for J; bases not matched to a gene: 2. The CDR3 loop reads CASSYWDSPYEQYF. In nucleotides, the CDR3 is TGTGCCAGCAGTTACTGGGACAGTCCCTACGAGCAGTACTTC.

The chain recombines TRBV5-4 with TRBJ1-1, with 7 bases aligning to TRBD1. Trimming at V came to 5 bases and at J to 1 base, leaving 2 bases not matched to a gene. CDR1 is SGHNT, CDR2 YYREEE, per germline (reference sequence). The CDR3 extends over 13 amino acids. CDR3 nucleotide sequence: TGTGCCAGCAGACAGGGGCCGAACACTGAAGCTTTCTTT. As protein: CASRQGPNTEAFF.

V gene TRBV4-2 combines with J gene TRBJ1-2; D may be TRBD1 (5 bases). Germline V gives CDR1 LGHNA, CDR2 YNFKEQ. V was trimmed by 8 bases and J by 2 bases, leaving 9 bases between them. This CDR3 is built from 12 residues. The CDR3 DNA reads TGTGCCAGCGCGACAGCGAACTATGGCTACACCTTC. Its protein product is CASATANYGYTF.

This clone was recorded once. The chain combines TRBV10-3 with TRBJ2-7, with D uncertain. Germline CDR1 ENHRY, CDR2 SYGVKD. V shed 0 bases and J shed 4 bases, with 4 bases lying between them. The CDR3 spans 12 residues. The DNA of the CDR3 is TGTGCCATCAGTGAGTCCACTTACGAGCAGTACTTC. Translation gives CAISESTYEQYF.

This clone was counted once. The rearrangement uses TRBV18 and TRBJ1-4; possible D gene TRBD1, 6 bases. CDR3 length equals 15 residues. Germline values: CDR1 KGHSH, CDR2 LQKENI. V gave up 2 bases and J gave up 6 bases, with 13 bases separating them. The CDR3 DNA sequence: TGTGCCAGCTCACCAACGGGGGCGCAGGATGAAAAACTGTTTTTT. Protein sequence: CASSPTGAQDEKLFF.

The CDR3 region is CSVDGQPNTEAFF. The CDR3 DNA sequence: TGCAGCGTTGATGGGCAGCCCAACACTGAAGCTTTCTTT. The chain couples TRBV29-1 to TRBJ1-1; no clear D gene. Germline values: CDR1 SQVTM, CDR2 ANQGSEA. The CDR3 covers 13 residues. V lost 3 bases to trimming and J lost 2 bases, with 10 bases between them.

The gene calls are TRBV13 and TRBJ2-1; 7 bases fit TRBD2. Germline CDR1 and CDR2: PRHDT and FYEKMQ (reference sequence). The V gene end was trimmed by 5 bases and the J gene end by 0 bases; junction bases not matched to a gene: 4. The CDR3 covers 15 residues. DNA for the CDR3: TGTGCCAGCAGCCTCTCTAGCGGCTCCTACAATGAGCAGTTCTTC. Translated: CASSLSSGSYNEQFF.

Of note for this clone: Just one base apart from a much larger clone, this may be a read error. This rearrangement joins TRBV19 to TRBJ1-2, with a tentative D call TRBD1 (5 bases). The germline CDR1 and CDR2 sequences are LNHDA and SQIVND (reference sequence). There are 12 residues in the CDR3. The CDR3 sequence: CASSMGVYGYAF. The CDR3 bases are TGTGCCAGTAGTATGGGGGTCTATGGCTACGCCTTC.

The chain couples TRBV27 to TRBJ2-5; a possible D gene is TRBD2 (6 bases). This CDR3 contains 14 residues. Germline CDR1 reads MNHEY; CDR2 reads SMNVEV (reference sequence). V lost 6 bases and J 5 bases, leaving 16 bases between the germline ends. CDR3 nucleotides: TGTGCCAGCAGCCTAATTACTAGCCACGAGACCCAGTACTTC. Translation: CASSLITSHETQYF.

The chain couples TRBV28 to TRBJ2-5; TRBD1 matches at 7 bases. The V and J ends lost 7 bases and 4 bases, in that order; junction bases with no gene match: 9. The CDR3 is made up of 14 amino acids. Germline CDR1 MDHEN, CDR2 SYDVKM. The DNA for the CDR3 is TGTGCCAGCATCCAACGTCCAGGGGGAGAGACCCAGTACTTC. Its protein is CASIQRPGGETQYF.

The chain has TRBV11-2 and TRBJ2-3; no definite D call. CDR1 is SGHAT and CDR2 is FQNNGV in the germline V gene. The V end lost 5 bases, the J end lost 4 bases, and 13 bases lay between the germline ends. This CDR3 is 14 amino acids long. The CDR3 loop is CASSPDASPDTQYF. The CDR3, as DNA: TGTGCCAGCAGCCCTGACGCGTCTCCAGATACGCAGTATTTT. The full variable domain, in which reference TRBV11-2 and TRBJ2-3 provide the parts outside the CDR3, is EAGVAQSPRYKIIEKRQSVAFWCNPISGHATLYWYQQILGQGPKLLIQFQNNGVVDDSQLPKDRFSAERLKGVDSTLKIQPAKLEDSAVYLCASSPDASPDTQYFGPGTRLTVL.

The rearrangement joins TRBV30 to TRBJ2-3; 7 nucleotides match TRBD1. V was clipped by 2 bases and J by 6 bases; unmatched bases: 8. From germline, CDR1 is GTSNPN and CDR2 SVGIG (reference sequence). The CDR3 totals 14 residues. DNA for the CDR3: TGTGCCTGGAGTAGACAGGGAATCGGGGATACGCAGTATTTT. Translated: CAWSRQGIGDTQYF.